One and the same sample provided the 3 T cell receptor beta chains below, sequenced in a study of shared clonotypes between healthy human individuals. Profiling relied on immunoSEQ multiplex PCR, and the TCRdb table lists in-frame clones only, not all of them. The sample carries approximately 1.1 million clones, 75% to 85% recorded once. Sequencing input: memory CD4+ T cells from PBMCs. Subset indicated: CD45RA-negative fraction. These receptor sequences come from a man between 18 and 29 years old in good health. Some clones in this sample may be carry-over from other donors' samples.

The sample holds many counts of this clone. The rearrangement links TRBV6-5 to TRBJ2-7; 7 nucleotides align to TRBD1. Germline V CDR1 and CDR2: MNHEY, SVGAGI. The length of the CDR3 is 14 residues. With V trimmed by 6 bases and J by 4 bases, 9 bases remained unmatched. CDR3 DNA: TGTGCCAGCAGACGACAGGGTCCCCTTTACGAGCAGTACTTC. This gives the protein CASRRQGPLYEQYF.

The gene calls are TRBV4-2 and TRBJ2-7, with D maybe TRBD1 (5 bases). The CDR3 sequence is 14 residues long. V gave up 2 bases and J gave up 7 bases, with 15 bases separating them. In germline, CDR1 is LGHNA, CDR2 YNFKEQ. CDR3 nucleotide sequence: TGTGCCAGCAGCCAAATTACAGGAGTGAGAGAGCAGTACTTC. The encoded protein is CASSQITGVREQYF.

The gene calls are TRBV7-2 and TRBJ1-5; no clear D gene. Trimming removed 0 bases from V and 6 bases from J, with 9 bases in between. The V gene's germline CDR1 is SGHTA and CDR2 FQGNSA. This CDR3 has 14 residues. The CDR3 nucleotides are TGTGCCAGCAGCTTAGCTAGGACGGGTCAGCCCCAGCATTTT. Protein product: CASSLARTGQPQHF.